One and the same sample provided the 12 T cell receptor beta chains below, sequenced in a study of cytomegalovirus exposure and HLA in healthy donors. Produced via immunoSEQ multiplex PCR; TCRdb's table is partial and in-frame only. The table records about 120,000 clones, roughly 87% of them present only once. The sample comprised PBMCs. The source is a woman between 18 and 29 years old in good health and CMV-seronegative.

CDR3 coding DNA: TGTGCCAGTAGCCCCTCGGGGGACCTACGCTACAATGAGCAGTTCTTC. It yields the protein CASSPSGDLRYNEQFF. The genes are TRBV19 and TRBJ2-1; D is possibly TRBD2 (6 bases). The germline CDR1 and CDR2 sequences are LNHDA and SQIVND (reference sequence). Trimming left V 6 bases short and J 3 bases short, with 18 bases between. The CDR3 covers 16 residues.

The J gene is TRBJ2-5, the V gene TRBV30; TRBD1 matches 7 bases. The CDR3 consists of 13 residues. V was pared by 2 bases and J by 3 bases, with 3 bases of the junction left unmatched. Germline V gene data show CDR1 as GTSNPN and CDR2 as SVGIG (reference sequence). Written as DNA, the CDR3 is TGTGCCTGGAGTACGGGACAGAAAGAGACCCAGTACTTC. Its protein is CAWSTGQKETQYF.

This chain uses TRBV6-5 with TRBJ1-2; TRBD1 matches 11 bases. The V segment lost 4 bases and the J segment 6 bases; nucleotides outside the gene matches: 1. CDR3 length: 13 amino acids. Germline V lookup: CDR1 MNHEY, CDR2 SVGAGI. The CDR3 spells CASSLDRGHGYTF. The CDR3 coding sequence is TGTGCCAGCAGTTTGGACAGGGGGCATGGCTACACCTTC.

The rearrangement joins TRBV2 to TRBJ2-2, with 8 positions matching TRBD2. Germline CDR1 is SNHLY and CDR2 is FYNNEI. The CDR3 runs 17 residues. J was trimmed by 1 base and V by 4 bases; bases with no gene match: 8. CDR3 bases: TGTGCCAGCAGTGTTGCGAGCGGGGGATTGAACACCGGGGAGCTGTTTTTT. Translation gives CASSVASGGLNTGELFF.

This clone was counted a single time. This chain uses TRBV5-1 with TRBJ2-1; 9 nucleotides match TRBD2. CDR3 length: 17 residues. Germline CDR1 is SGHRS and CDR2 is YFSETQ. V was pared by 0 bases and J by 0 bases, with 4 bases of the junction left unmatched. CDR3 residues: CASSLGSGGSSYNEQFF. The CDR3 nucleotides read TGCGCCAGCAGCTTGGGTAGCGGGGGTAGCTCCTACAATGAGCAGTTCTTC.

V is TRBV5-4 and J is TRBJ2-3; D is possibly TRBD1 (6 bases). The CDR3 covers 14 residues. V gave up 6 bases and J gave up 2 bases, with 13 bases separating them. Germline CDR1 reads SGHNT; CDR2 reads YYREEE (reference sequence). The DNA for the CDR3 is TGTGCCAGCACACAGGGAAGATCCACAGATACGCAGTATTTT. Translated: CASTQGRSTDTQYF.

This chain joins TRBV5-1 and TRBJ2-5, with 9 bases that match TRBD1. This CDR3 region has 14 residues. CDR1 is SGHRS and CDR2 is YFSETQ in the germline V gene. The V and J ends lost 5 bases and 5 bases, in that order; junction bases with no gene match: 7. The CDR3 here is CASRGQGSGETQYF. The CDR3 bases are TGCGCCAGCAGAGGACAGGGGTCGGGGGAGACCCAGTACTTC.

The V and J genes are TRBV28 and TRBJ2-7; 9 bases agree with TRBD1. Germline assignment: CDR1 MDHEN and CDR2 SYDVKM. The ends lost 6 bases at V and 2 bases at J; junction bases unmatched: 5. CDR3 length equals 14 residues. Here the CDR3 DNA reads TGTGCCAGCAGACTGGACAGGGGAGCCTACGAGCAGTACTTC. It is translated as CASRLDRGAYEQYF.

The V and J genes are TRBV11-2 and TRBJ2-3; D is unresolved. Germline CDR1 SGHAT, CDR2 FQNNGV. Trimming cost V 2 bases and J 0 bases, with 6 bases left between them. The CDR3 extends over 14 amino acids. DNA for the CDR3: TGTGCCAGCAGCTTATGGGCTAGCACAGATACGCAGTATTTT. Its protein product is CASSLWASTDTQYF.

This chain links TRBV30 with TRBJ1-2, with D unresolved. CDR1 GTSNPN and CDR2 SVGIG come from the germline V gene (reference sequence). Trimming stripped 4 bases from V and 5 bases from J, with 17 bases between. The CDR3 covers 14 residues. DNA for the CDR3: TGTGCCTGGAAGCGGGGTTTTGCCAATTATGGCTACACCTTC. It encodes CAWKRGFANYGYTF.

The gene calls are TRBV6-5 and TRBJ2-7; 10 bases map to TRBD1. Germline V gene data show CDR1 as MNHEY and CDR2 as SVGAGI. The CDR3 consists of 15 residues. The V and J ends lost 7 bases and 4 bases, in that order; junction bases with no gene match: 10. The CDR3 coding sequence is TGTGCCAGCAAGATATGGGACAGGGGTTTATACGAGCAGTACTTC. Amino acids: CASKIWDRGLYEQYF.

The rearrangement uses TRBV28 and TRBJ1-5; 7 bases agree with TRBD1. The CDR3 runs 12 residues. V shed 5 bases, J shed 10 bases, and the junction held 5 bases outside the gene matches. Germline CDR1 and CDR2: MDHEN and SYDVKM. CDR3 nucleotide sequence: TGTGCCAGCAGTCCCACAGGGGTCCCCCAGCATTTT. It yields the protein CASSPTGVPQHF. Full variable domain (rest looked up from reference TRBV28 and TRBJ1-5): DVKVTQSSRYLVKRTGEKVFLECVQDMDHENMFWYRQDPGLGLRLIYFSYDVKMKEKGDIPEGYSVSREKKERFSLILESASTNQTSMYLCASSPTGVPQHFGDGTRLSIL.